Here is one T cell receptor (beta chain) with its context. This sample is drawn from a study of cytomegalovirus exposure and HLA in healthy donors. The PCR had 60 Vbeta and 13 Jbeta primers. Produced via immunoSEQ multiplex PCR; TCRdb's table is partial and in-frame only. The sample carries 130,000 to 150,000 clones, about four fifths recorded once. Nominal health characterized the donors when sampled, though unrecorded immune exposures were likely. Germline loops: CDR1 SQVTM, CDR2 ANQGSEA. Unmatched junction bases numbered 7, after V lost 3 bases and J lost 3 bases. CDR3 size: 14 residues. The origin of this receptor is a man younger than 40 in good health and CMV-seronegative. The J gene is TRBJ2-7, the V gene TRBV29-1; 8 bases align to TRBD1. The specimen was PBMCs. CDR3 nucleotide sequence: TGCAGCGTTGACGAGGGACAGGCGAGCTACGAGCAGTACTTC. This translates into CSVDEGQASYEQYF.